These 20 T cell receptor beta chains were sequenced from one sample in a study of blood T cell repertoires in COVID-19. The repertoire was sequenced with immunoSEQ multiplex PCR; TCRdb's copy has only in-frame clones and lacks some. This sample carries 100,000 or so clones, over 80% of them seen once, and the ten largest clones take 5% to 6%. Sequenced input: peripheral blood. Receptors were obtained from a man in his fifties or sixties with active COVID-19.

The chain is built from TRBV11-2 and TRBJ2-2; 7 nucleotides align to TRBD2. Germline trimming cut 5 bases from V and 8 bases from J; bases unmatched to any gene: 8. CDR3 length: 14 residues. Germline V lookup: CDR1 SGHAT, CDR2 FQNNGV. Written as DNA, the CDR3 is TGTGCCAGCAGCATTGAGCGGGACTGGGGGGAGCTGTTTTTT. Its translation is CASSIERDWGELFF. The whole variable domain, remainder taken from reference TRBV11-2 and TRBJ2-2, is EAGVAQSPRYKIIEKRQSVAFWCNPISGHATLYWYQQILGQGPKLLIQFQNNGVVDDSQLPKDRFSAERLKGVDSTLKIQPAKLEDSAVYLCASSIERDWGELFFGEGSRLTVL.

As to this clone: This sample includes further DNA sequences coding for the same CDR3. The chain carries TRBV24-1 and TRBJ1-2; TRBD1 matches 10 bases. The V segment lost 3 bases and the J segment 6 bases; nucleotides outside the gene matches: 3. CDR1 and CDR2 from the germline V gene are KGHDR and SFDVKD. This CDR3 is built from 14 residues. CDR3 nucleotides: TGTGCCACCAGTGATCCCGGGACAGGGGATGGCTACACCTTC. It specifies CATSDPGTGDGYTF.

The rearrangement uses TRBV6-5 and TRBJ2-1, with TRBD1 matching over 10 bases. The CDR3 extends over 15 amino acids. Germline CDR1 is MNHEY and CDR2 is SVGAGI. With V trimmed by 6 bases and J by 7 bases, 9 bases remained unmatched. CDR3 sequence reads: CASRKPGQGRNEQFF. CDR3 nucleotide sequence: TGTGCCAGCAGAAAGCCGGGACAGGGGAGGAATGAGCAGTTCTTC.

The genes are TRBV7-8 and TRBJ2-7; 7 bases are a match to TRBD1. The CDR3 has 15 residues. Trimming removed 5 bases from V and 0 bases from J; junction bases left unmatched: 7. Germline V CDR1 and CDR2: SGHVS, FQNEAQ. CDR3 region: CASSPPGQSSYEQYF. The DNA of the CDR3 is TGTGCCAGCAGCCCCCCGGGACAGAGCTCCTACGAGCAGTACTTC.

The chain employs TRBV6-5 and TRBJ2-1; 7 nucleotides align to TRBD2. Germline values: CDR1 MNHEY, CDR2 SVGAGI. CDR3 length equals 15 residues. V shed 4 bases, J shed 0 bases, and the junction held 3 bases outside the gene matches. The DNA of the CDR3 is TGTGCCAGCAGTTGGTCGGGAGGCTCCTACAATGAGCAGTTCTTC. This gives the protein CASSWSGGSYNEQFF.

V usage is TRBV5-6 and J usage is TRBJ1-5, with D tentatively TRBD1 (6 bases). Germline V gene lookup returns CDR1 SGHDT and CDR2 YYEEEE. CDR3 length: 14 residues. The V and J ends lost 0 bases and 3 bases respectively, with 7 bases between them. CDR3 sequence: CASSLGDNNQPQHF. In DNA form, the CDR3 reads TGTGCCAGCAGCTTGGGGGACAACAATCAGCCCCAGCATTTT.

The chain is built from TRBV9 and TRBJ2-3; no clear D gene. This CDR3 has 15 amino acids. The germline gives CDR1 SGDLS, CDR2 YYNGEE. Trimming took off 3 bases at V and 4 bases at J, with 15 bases between the two ends. The CDR3 loop is CASSGGGRLADTQYF. CDR3 DNA sequence: TGTGCCAGCAGCGGCGGTGGAAGGTTGGCAGATACGCAGTATTTT. Full variable domain (rest looked up from reference TRBV9 and TRBJ2-3): DSGVTQTPKHLITATGQRVTLRCSPRSGDLSVYWYQQSLDQGLQFLIQYYNGEERAKGNILERFSAQQFPDLHSELNLSSLELGDSALYFCASSGGGRLADTQYFGPGTRLTVL.

V and J are TRBV28 and TRBJ1-5; 7 bases are shared with TRBD1. The V gene's germline CDR1 is MDHEN and CDR2 SYDVKM. The V and J ends lost 6 bases and 2 bases, in that order; junction bases with no gene match: 10. The CDR3 length is 16 residues. In DNA form, the CDR3 reads TGTGCCAGCAGGAAGGGGGCCTCAGGAGGCAATCAGCCCCAGCATTTT. Protein product: CASRKGASGGNQPQHF.

This clone appeared once. The chain joins TRBV3-1 (or the pseudogene TRBV3-2) to TRBJ1-2; the D is unclear. CDR1 is LGHDT, CDR2 YNNKEL, per germline (reference sequence). V dropped 4 bases and J dropped 2 bases, with 5 bases sitting between them. CDR3 length: 12 residues. The DNA for the CDR3 is TGTGCCAGCAGCCGACTCAACTATGGCTACACCTTC. Translating gives CASSRLNYGYTF.

The chain is built from TRBV7-9 and TRBJ2-5; 7 nucleotides line up with TRBD2. The CDR3 runs 14 residues. J lost 3 bases, V lost 3 bases, and 4 bases had no gene match. The germline V gene has CDR1 SEHNR and CDR2 FQNEAQ (reference sequence). CDR3 residues: CASSFASGKETQYF. DNA of the CDR3: TGTGCCAGCAGCTTCGCCAGCGGGAAAGAGACCCAGTACTTC.

This chain uses TRBV3-1 (or the pseudogene TRBV3-2) with TRBJ1-1; D remains unclear. V dropped 0 bases and J dropped 8 bases, with 13 bases sitting between them. The CDR3 spans 14 residues. In germline, CDR1 is LGHDT, CDR2 YNNKEL (reference sequence). As DNA, the CDR3 is TGTGCCAGCAGCCAAGATCCCCTCAAACGGGAAGCTTTCTTT. This gives the protein CASSQDPLKREAFF.

This chain joins TRBV6-6 and TRBJ2-7; no definite D call. V gave up 10 bases and J gave up 3 bases, with 10 bases separating them. The germline V gene encodes CDR1 MNHNY and CDR2 SVGAGI (reference sequence). The CDR3 is 11 amino acids. CDR3 bases: TGTGCCACAGCAGGATACTACGAGCAGTACTTC. It translates to CATAGYYEQYF.

This clone was detected only once. The chain is built from TRBV9 and TRBJ2-1; tentative D call: TRBD2 (7 bases). Germline CDR1 and CDR2: SGDLS and YYNGEE. CDR3 size: 15 residues. V was trimmed by 3 bases and J by 9 bases, leaving 19 bases between them. The CDR3 coding sequence is TGTGCCAGCAGCGCTACTAGCGTAAAACAGGGTGAGCAGTTCTTC. This translates into CASSATSVKQGEQFF.

The chain uses TRBV18 and TRBJ1-4, with D unresolved. CDR1 is KGHSH, CDR2 LQKENI, per germline. This CDR3 has 15 residues. Deletions cut 5 bases from V and 0 bases from J, with 10 bases between. CDR3 nucleotides: TGTGCCAGCTCATTAACAGTTGCAACTAATGAAAAACTGTTTTTT. This sequence encodes CASSLTVATNEKLFF.

The chain employs TRBV30 and TRBJ2-7, with 7 bases identical to TRBD2. V gave up 1 base and J gave up 0 bases; unmatched junction bases: 3. The CDR3 length is 14 residues. The germline gives CDR1 GTSNPN, CDR2 SVGIG (reference sequence). Here the CDR3 DNA reads TGTGCCTGGAGTGGCGGCGGGAGCTCCTACGAGCAGTACTTC. Its translation: CAWSGGGSSYEQYF.

The gene calls are TRBV18 and TRBJ2-5; 10 positions agree with TRBD2. CDR3 length: 16 residues. Germline CDR1 KGHSH, CDR2 LQKENI. With 3 bases clipped from V and 1 base from J, the junction kept 5 bases outside the gene matches. The CDR3 sequence: CASSPNLAGVQETQYF. The DNA for the CDR3 is TGTGCCAGCTCACCTAATCTAGCGGGAGTCCAAGAGACCCAGTACTTC. The full variable domain, its missing parts supplied by reference TRBV18 and TRBJ2-5, is NAGVMQNPRHLVRRRGQEARLRCSPMKGHSHVYWYRQLPEEGLKFMVYLQKENIIDESGMPKERFSAEFPKEGPSILRIQQVVRGDSAAYFCASSPNLAGVQETQYFGPGTRLLVL.

This chain links TRBV11-2 with TRBJ2-7; D possibly corresponds to TRBD1 (6 bases). Germline V lookup: CDR1 SGHAT, CDR2 FQNNGV. The V gene lost 2 bases and the J gene lost 1 base, with 24 bases spanning the gap. The CDR3 has 19 residues. The CDR3 DNA reads TGTGCCAGCAGCTTATATTCGAGAATGGGACACGAGAAATCCTACGAGCAGTACTTC. It yields the protein CASSLYSRMGHEKSYEQYF.

The chain employs TRBV27 and TRBJ1-1; no definite D call. V was pared by 5 bases and J by 0 bases, with 10 bases between. Germline loops: CDR1 MNHEY, CDR2 SMNVEV (reference sequence). The CDR3 is 14 amino acids. CDR3 residues: CASSPTGMNTEAFF. The CDR3 nucleotides are TGTGCCAGCAGTCCGACCGGGATGAACACTGAAGCTTTCTTT.

CDR3: CASSSTYRGGNTEAFF. CDR3 sequence (DNA): TGTGCCAGCAGTTCCACGTACAGGGGAGGGAACACTGAAGCTTTCTTT. The rearrangement joins TRBV27 to TRBJ1-1, with TRBD1 matching 7 bases. The CDR3 is 16 residues long. Germline V gives CDR1 MNHEY, CDR2 SMNVEV (reference sequence). Germline trimming cut 4 bases from V and 1 base from J; bases unmatched to any gene: 9.

This rearrangement joins TRBV5-5 to TRBJ2-7; 9 nucleotides line up with TRBD1. Germline CDR1 is SGHKS and CDR2 is YYEKEE (reference sequence). The CDR3 runs 17 residues. V lost 5 bases and J lost 0; bases outside the gene matches: 12. In DNA, the CDR3 is TGTGCCAGCAGTTCAACCGGGACAGGGTCAAGCTCCTACGAGCAGTACTTC. Protein product: CASSSTGTGSSSYEQYF. The whole variable domain, filled in from reference TRBV5-5 and TRBJ2-7, reads DAGVTQSPTHLIKTRGQQVTLRCSPISGHKSVSWYQQVLGQGPQFIFQYYEKEERGRGNFPDRFSARQFPNYSSELNVNALLLGDSALYLCASSSTGTGSSSYEQYFGPGTRLTVT.